The source of this T cell receptor (beta chain) is a study of cytomegalovirus exposure and HLA in healthy donors. In regard to this clone: Its antigen remains unknown.

Overall study findings and caveats: TCR beta chains numbering approximately 150 were designated cytomegalovirus-associated. In vitro checks showed that a few CMV-associated chains really do target CMV antigens. Reports credit the classifier with highly specific, highly sensitive diagnosis of cytomegalovirus status.

The assay was immunoSEQ multiplex PCR, and TCRdb's table has in-frame clones only and misses some. Among more than 45,000 clones listed, roughly 87% were seen once. The CDR3 is made up of 14 amino acids. Between the trimmed V and J ends, which lost 8 bases and 1 base, there was a span of 14 bases. Germline-derived CDR1 and CDR2 are SNHLY and FYNNEI. The validation cohort, a group of roughly 120 subjects, included the donors and was separate from the roughly 670-subject first cohort. The chain recombines TRBV2 with TRBJ1-1; the D is unclear. This receptor was obtained from a woman under 30 in good health and CMV-seronegative. Input material: PBMCs. The CDR3 nucleotides read TGTGCCAGCCATAGTTCCTCCGGGAACACTGAAGCTTTCTTT. This codes for CASHSSSGNTEAFF.